The rows below give T cell receptor beta chains drawn from one sample of a study of cytomegalovirus exposure and HLA in healthy donors. Sequenced by immunoSEQ multiplex PCR; TCRdb stores in-frame clones only, minus some. Of 250,000 to 350,000 clones in the sample, over 75% were seen once. The sample comprised PBMCs. The receptors were gathered from a woman aged 18 to 35 in good health and CMV-seronegative. CDR3s include the opening cysteine and the closing phenylalanine or tryptophan. Fields, in order: clone size, D gene, J gene, V gene, CDR3 DNA, CDR3 protein. The D gene is left open where the match is weak. Only part of the rows carry a size: once, few, many, or a class if the clone is expanded.

clone size: NA; D gene: NA; J gene: TRBJ2-1; V gene: TRBV10-3; CDR3 DNA: TGTGCCATCAGCGGAGCTTACAATGAGCAGTTCTTC; CDR3 protein: CAISGAYNEQFF
clone size: NA; D gene: TRBD1; J gene: TRBJ1-1; V gene: TRBV11-2; CDR3 DNA: TGTGCCAGCAGCTTGCAGACAGGGGTCACTGAAGCTTTCTTT; CDR3 protein: CASSLQTGVTEAFF
clone size: NA; D gene: NA; J gene: TRBJ2-1; V gene: TRBV5-4; CDR3 DNA: TGTGCCAGCAGCTTACAGGGGACTCCAGACAATGAGCAGTTCTTC; CDR3 protein: CASSLQGTPDNEQFF
clone size: once; D gene: TRBD1; J gene: TRBJ1-1; V gene: TRBV7-8; CDR3 DNA: TGTGCCAGCAGCCGAGAGGACAGGGTAGCGGGTTTTCGGGACACTGAAGCTTTCTTT; CDR3 protein: CASSREDRVAGFRDTEAFF
clone size: NA; D gene: TRBD1; J gene: TRBJ2-1; V gene: TRBV4-1; CDR3 DNA: TGCGCCAGCAGACGCGGACAGGGGCGTTACTACAATGAGCAGTTCTTC; CDR3 protein: CASRRGQGRYYNEQFF
clone size: NA; D gene: NA; J gene: TRBJ1-3; V gene: TRBV2; CDR3 DNA: TGTGCCAGCAGTGATCACAGTGGAAACACCATATATTTT; CDR3 protein: CASSDHSGNTIYF
clone size: NA; D gene: TRBD1; J gene: TRBJ1-5; V gene: TRBV30; CDR3 DNA: TGTGCCTGGAGTCAATCCGGGACAGGGAATCAGCCCCAGCATTTT; CDR3 protein: CAWSQSGTGNQPQHF
clone size: NA; D gene: TRBD1; J gene: TRBJ2-7; V gene: TRBV27; CDR3 DNA: TGTGCCAGCAGCTCATGGGACAGCACCTACGAGCAGTACTTC; CDR3 protein: CASSSWDSTYEQYF
clone size: NA; D gene: NA; J gene: TRBJ2-2; V gene: TRBV11-1; CDR3 DNA: TGTGCCAGCAGTCTGACAGATACGAACACCGGGGAGCTGTTTTTT; CDR3 protein: CASSLTDTNTGELFF
clone size: NA; D gene: TRBD1; J gene: TRBJ1-3; V gene: TRBV7-2; CDR3 DNA: TGTGCCAGCAGCTTACCAGGGGGCGGAAACACCATATATTTT; CDR3 protein: CASSLPGGGNTIYF
clone size: NA; D gene: TRBD2; J gene: TRBJ2-7; V gene: TRBV9; CDR3 DNA: TGTGCCAGCAGCGTAGAAGCGGGAAGCTCCTACGAGCAGTACTTC; CDR3 protein: CASSVEAGSSYEQYF
clone size: NA; D gene: TRBD1; J gene: TRBJ1-1; V gene: TRBV5-4; CDR3 DNA: TGTGCCAGCAGCTTGGGATACACAGGGGAGACTGAAGCTTTCTTT; CDR3 protein: CASSLGYTGETEAFF
clone size: NA; D gene: TRBD2; J gene: TRBJ2-7; V gene: TRBV5-6; CDR3 DNA: TGTGCCAGCGCCCAGCTGCAGGGACTAGTGGCCCACGAGCAGTACTTC; CDR3 protein: CASAQLQGLVAHEQYF
clone size: NA; D gene: TRBD2; J gene: TRBJ2-1; V gene: TRBV6-1; CDR3 DNA: TGTGCCAGCAGTGAATATGGCGGGAGAATTATAGATGAGCAGTTCTTC; CDR3 protein: CASSEYGGRIIDEQFF
clone size: NA; D gene: TRBD1; J gene: TRBJ1-5; V gene: TRBV10-2; CDR3 DNA: TGCGCCAGCCGAACCGGGACAGGTAATCAGCCCCAGCATTTT; CDR3 protein: CASRTGTGNQPQHF
clone size: NA; D gene: TRBD2; J gene: TRBJ2-1; V gene: TRBV11-2; CDR3 DNA: TGTGCCAGCAGCTTCTCTAGCGGAGGACCTTTCGATGAGCAGTTCTTC; CDR3 protein: CASSFSSGGPFDEQFF
clone size: NA; D gene: TRBD1; J gene: TRBJ1-4; V gene: TRBV6-5; CDR3 DNA: TGTGCCAGCAGTTACTCGGGGACAGGGGTTGAAAAACTGTTTTTT; CDR3 protein: CASSYSGTGVEKLFF
clone size: NA; D gene: NA; J gene: TRBJ1-5; V gene: TRBV6-1; CDR3 DNA: TGTGCCAGCAGTGAAGCTCGGACAGCTAAGGGCAATCAGCCCCAGCATTTT; CDR3 protein: CASSEARTAKGNQPQHF
clone size: NA; D gene: TRBD2; J gene: TRBJ2-4; V gene: TRBV7-2; CDR3 DNA: TGTGCCAGCAGCTTAAGCGGGGGCCTAGCCAAAAACATTCAGTACTTC; CDR3 protein: CASSLSGGLAKNIQYF
clone size: NA; D gene: TRBD1; J gene: TRBJ2-3; V gene: TRBV19; CDR3 DNA: TGTGCCAGTAGTATTCGGGACAGGGAGATGGATACGCAGTATTTT; CDR3 protein: CASSIRDREMDTQYF
clone size: NA; D gene: NA; J gene: TRBJ2-7; V gene: TRBV6-5; CDR3 DNA: TGTGCCAGCAGTTATGTCTCAGGGATCGAGCAGTACTTC; CDR3 protein: CASSYVSGIEQYF
clone size: NA; D gene: TRBD1; J gene: TRBJ1-1; V gene: TRBV5-1; CDR3 DNA: TGCGCCAGCAGCATGGGACAGGGCAGCACTGAAGCTTTCTTT; CDR3 protein: CASSMGQGSTEAFF
clone size: NA; D gene: NA; J gene: TRBJ1-2; V gene: TRBV5-6; CDR3 DNA: TGTGCCAGCAGCTCTCTCAGGAATATACCTAACTATGGCTACACCTTC; CDR3 protein: CASSSLRNIPNYGYTF
clone size: NA; D gene: TRBD1; J gene: TRBJ2-7; V gene: TRBV19; CDR3 DNA: TGTGCCAGTAGTCTCGGACAGGGCCCGGGATCCGAGCAGTACTTC; CDR3 protein: CASSLGQGPGSEQYF
clone size: NA; D gene: NA; J gene: TRBJ2-1; V gene: TRBV19; CDR3 DNA: TGTGCCAGTAGTATAGTCGGCGGCTACAATGAGCAGTTCTTC; CDR3 protein: CASSIVGGYNEQFF
clone size: NA; D gene: NA; J gene: TRBJ2-2; V gene: TRBV21-1; CDR3 DNA: TGTGCCAGCAGCCCTTATTGCCTAGTGAACACCGGGGAGCTGTTTTTT; CDR3 protein: CASSPYCLVNTGELFF
clone size: once; D gene: NA; J gene: TRBJ1-6; V gene: TRBV5-1; CDR3 DNA: TGCGCCAGCAGCTTGGGGGGGCGCGGTCGGTCACCCCTCCACTTT; CDR3 protein: CASSLGGRGRSPLHF
clone size: NA; D gene: TRBD1; J gene: TRBJ1-2; V gene: TRBV27; CDR3 DNA: TGTGCCAGCAGTTGGGGGGCCAGGGGGCATGGCTACACCTTC; CDR3 protein: CASSWGARGHGYTF
clone size: once; D gene: NA; J gene: TRBJ1-4; V gene: TRBV2; CDR3 DNA: TGTGCCAGCAGTGAATCGTTACAGATAAAGAATAATGAAAAACTGTTTTTT; CDR3 protein: CASSESLQIKNNEKLFF